The T cell receptor (beta chain) described here comes from a study of blood T cells in healthy people across ages. Study-level results: Among T cells, TCR beta diversity per million cells dropped roughly linearly as age rose. Relative to aged donors, long-lived donors carried more naive CD4+ cells and displayed higher diversity.

A second PCR, run for roughly 7 to 12 cycles, used a sample-barcoded 5' primer plus a J-beta primer mix. A template-switch adaptor containing 12 random nucleotides labeled each cDNA molecule. TCRdb fed the 5' RACE reads into MiXCR, producing one record per CDR3 protein. Of hundreds of thousands of distinct CDR3 sequences detected, 20% to 30% appear once; the ten largest clones hold 9.4%. With respect to this clonotype: Its antigen is still unknown.

The same sample was also studied in work on T cells of mothers and their children. As that report states: When mothers and children were related, their normalized repertoire overlap, which was always slightly higher, did not differ significantly from that of unrelated pairs.

The sequence came from a boy younger than 18 in good health. Specimen: blood.

CDR3 region: CASSQEAQAGVSYNEQFF. Written as DNA, the CDR3 is TGCGCCAGCAGCCAAGAAGCCCAAGCGGGGGTTTCCTACAATGAGCAGTTCTTC. The V and J genes are TRBV4-3 and TRBJ2-1, with 8 bases identical to TRBD2. Germline V gives CDR1 LGHNA, CDR2 YSLEER. Germline trimming cut 0 bases from V and 1 base from J; bases unmatched to any gene: 8. The CDR3 length is 18 residues.